Shown below are 4 T cell receptor beta chains from a single sample sequenced in a study of CD8+CD57+ T cells in acquired aplastic anemia. TCR beta VDJ combinations and CDR3 sequences were profiled from genomic DNA. TCRdb called the reads again in MiXCR, with one record for every CDR3 protein. The repertoire consists of 40,000 to 45,000 distinct CDR3 sequences, with about two thirds occurring once and the leading ten covering less than 25%. The sample comprised sorted CD4+, CD8+, or CD8+CD57+ T cells (not recorded which) from PBMCs. These receptors were taken from a human donor in good health, serving as a control.

The chain has TRBV14 and TRBJ1-6; D gene unclear. The V end lost 4 bases, the J end lost 0 bases, and 13 bases lay between the germline ends. Germline V gene sequence: CDR1 SGHDN, CDR2 FVKESK. The CDR3 totals 17 residues. CDR3 region: CASSPDPKGSYNSPLHF. DNA for the CDR3: TGTGCCAGCAGCCCGGACCCAAAAGGCTCCTATAATTCACCCCTCCACTTT.

In its sample, this clonotype was seen many times. The chain carries TRBV20-1 and TRBJ1-5, with 9 bases lining up with TRBD1. Germline V gene lookup returns CDR1 DFQATT and CDR2 SNEGSKA (reference sequence). The junction had 12 bases not matched to a gene; V was cut back by 1 base and J by 2 bases. This CDR3 has 18 amino acids. As DNA, the CDR3 is TGCAGTGCTAGAGTATGGACAGGGGAAAATATCGGCAATCAGCCCCAGCATTTT. It translates to CSARVWTGENIGNQPQHF.

This rearrangement joins TRBV2 to TRBJ1-6; unclear D gene. This CDR3 is 12 amino acids long. The germline V gene has CDR1 SNHLY and CDR2 FYNNEI. V gave up 6 bases and J gave up 15 bases, with 15 bases separating them. CDR3 in DNA: TGTGCCAGCAGAGGAGAGACCGCCGACCTCCACTTT. This sequence encodes CASRGETADLHF.

The CDR3 DNA is TGTGCCAGCAGCTCTGTGGGGAAAAGCTCCTACGAGCAGTACTTC. This gives the protein CASSSVGKSSYEQYF. V is TRBV7-9 and J is TRBJ2-7; D remains unclear. The V end was cut by 4 bases, the J end by 0 bases, with 13 bases between. CDR3 length: 15 amino acids. CDR1 and CDR2 (germline): SEHNR, FQNEAQ (reference sequence).